A selection of T cell receptor beta chains follows, all from one sample in a study of blood T cell repertoires in COVID-19. Measured with immunoSEQ multiplex PCR; TCRdb has only the in-frame clones, and not every one. The sample lists under 200,000 clones; around 80% were seen once. The sequencing sample was made of peripheral blood. All receptors derive from a man aged 65 to 79 with active or convalescent COVID-19. CDR3s include the opening cysteine and the closing phenylalanine or tryptophan. D genes are given only for firm matches. The size of a clone is reported for some rows only, either as once, few or many, or as a class for expanded clones.

size: .; D: TRBD1; V: TRBV5-4; J: TRBJ2-7; DNA: TGTGCCAGCAGCTCTAGGGACAGGGTTGAGCAGTACTTC; CDR3: CASSSRDRVEQYF
size: .; D: TRBD2; V: TRBV4-1; J: TRBJ2-1; DNA: TGCGCCCACTACGGACTAGCGGGAGTTGAGCAGTTCTTC; CDR3: CAHYGLAGVEQFF
size: many; D: .; V: TRBV5-4; J: TRBJ1-2; DNA: TGTGCCAGCAGCTTTTTCAAGGGGACACTGGACGATTATGGCTACACCTTC; CDR3: CASSFFKGTLDDYGYTF
size: .; D: .; V: TRBV5-8; J: TRBJ2-2; DNA: TGTGCCAGCAGCTTGGGGCTAGCGTCCACCGGGGAGCTGTTTTTT; CDR3: CASSLGLASTGELFF
size: .; D: .; V: TRBV9; J: TRBJ2-7; DNA: TGTGCCAGCAGCCCCGGAGCCTACGAGCAGTACTTC; CDR3: CASSPGAYEQYF
size: .; D: .; V: TRBV19; J: TRBJ1-2; DNA: TGTGCCAGTAGTATAGGGGGCAGCTATGGCTACACCTTC; CDR3: CASSIGGSYGYTF
size: .; D: TRBD1; V: TRBV2; J: TRBJ1-5; DNA: TGTGCCAGCAGCTCCGACAGGGTTTCGCAGCCCCAGCATTTT; CDR3: CASSSDRVSQPQHF
size: .; D: TRBD2; V: TRBV7-2; J: TRBJ2-5; DNA: TGTGCCAGCAGCTTAGGACTAGCGGGAGGGCTGACAGAGACCCAGTACTTC; CDR3: CASSLGLAGGLTETQYF
size: few; D: .; V: TRBV18; J: TRBJ1-2; DNA: TGTGCCAGCTCACCATCAGGGGACCACTACACCTTC; CDR3: CASSPSGDHYTF
size: .; D: TRBD1; V: TRBV7-2; J: TRBJ1-1; DNA: TGTGCCAGCAGCTCCCAGGGGGGTCTCGGAGCTTTCTTT; CDR3: CASSSQGGLGAFF
size: few; D: TRBD2; V: TRBV5-4; J: TRBJ2-3; DNA: TGTGCCAGCAGCTTTTCACTAGCGGGTAGCACAGATACGCAGTATTTT; CDR3: CASSFSLAGSTDTQYF